Below, 21 T cell receptor beta chains from the same sample are listed, as sequenced in a study of T cell responses to AZD1222 COVID-19 vaccine. This table comes from immunoSEQ multiplex PCR, and its TCRdb copy is limited to in-frame clones, with some not included. The sample lists 180,000 or so clones; around 94% were seen once. The sequencing used peripheral blood, collected on day 0 of AZD1222 vaccination. The source is an adult in good health.

The gene calls are TRBV11-2 and TRBJ2-1; D tentatively reads TRBD1 or TRBD2 (5 bases each). From germline, CDR1 is SGHAT and CDR2 FQNNGV. The CDR3 is made up of 16 amino acids. With 3 bases removed from V and 5 bases from J, the gap between germline ends came to 17 bases. DNA for the CDR3: TGTGCCAGCAGCTTCCCCGAGGGGCTGGGGAACAATGAGCAGTTCTTC. This translates into CASSFPEGLGNNEQFF.

This clone was recorded a few times. The V and J genes are TRBV7-9 and TRBJ1-1; D perhaps matches TRBD1 (6 bases). This CDR3 is 13 amino acids long. Germline assignment: CDR1 SEHNR and CDR2 FQNEAQ (reference sequence). V lost 1 base and J lost 7, with 10 bases in between. CDR3 DNA: TGTGCCAGCAGCTTAGACAGGGCGAATGAAGCTTTCTTT. It yields the protein CASSLDRANEAFF.

This clone is a singleton in its sample. The V call is TRBV28, the J call TRBJ2-1, with 7 bases aligning to TRBD1. V dropped 2 bases and J dropped 3; count of bases not matched to a gene: 4. This CDR3 spans 15 amino acids. The V gene's germline CDR1 is MDHEN and CDR2 SYDVKM. The CDR3 loop is CASSLGDRDYNEQFF. Here the CDR3 DNA reads TGTGCCAGCAGTTTAGGTGACAGGGACTACAATGAGCAGTTCTTC.

This clone was seen more than once but under ten times. This chain links TRBV6-1 with TRBJ1-5; D perhaps matches TRBD1 (6 bases). Germline CDR1 MNHNS, CDR2 SASEGT. V dropped 2 bases and J dropped 1 base, with 9 bases sitting between them. CDR3 size: 15 residues. CDR3 residues: CASSELGGSNQPQHF. The DNA of the CDR3 is TGTGCCAGCAGTGAACTTGGGGGCAGCAATCAGCCCCAGCATTTT.

The chain is built from TRBV10-3 and TRBJ1-1; 8 bases agree with TRBD1. Germline CDR1 reads ENHRY; CDR2 reads SYGVKD. This CDR3 contains 13 residues. V lost 7 bases, J lost 2 bases, and 3 bases stayed unmatched. The CDR3 reads CAIIGQGNTEAFF. CDR3 coding DNA: TGTGCCATCATAGGACAGGGAAACACTGAAGCTTTCTTT.

The chain recombines TRBV4-2 with TRBJ2-3; 11 bases align to TRBD2. The CDR3 covers 18 residues. The V gene end was trimmed by 4 bases and the J gene end by 1 base; junction bases not matched to a gene: 10. Germline V gene data show CDR1 as LGHNA and CDR2 as YNFKEQ. The CDR3 nucleotides read TGTGCCAGCAGCCTATCCACTAGCGGGAGCCCCCGCACAGATACGCAGTATTTT. Translated, it gives CASSLSTSGSPRTDTQYF.

This CDR3 is CASSRGTGGTYEQYF. DNA for the CDR3: TGTGCCAGCAGTCGTGGGACAGGGGGGACCTACGAGCAGTACTTC. V usage is TRBV27 and J usage is TRBJ2-7, with 11 bases lining up with TRBD1. From germline, CDR1 is MNHEY and CDR2 SMNVEV (reference sequence). Germline trimming cut 5 bases from V and 2 bases from J; bases unmatched to any gene: 5. The CDR3 spans 15 residues.

The chain recombines TRBV28 with TRBJ1-1; 7 bases are a match to TRBD1. The CDR3 length is 14 residues. J was trimmed by 2 bases and V by 6 bases; bases with no gene match: 6. Germline V gives CDR1 MDHEN, CDR2 SYDVKM. CDR3 sequence: CASRGGQINTEAFF. The CDR3 nucleotides are TGTGCCAGCAGGGGGGGACAGATCAACACTGAAGCTTTCTTT.

This clone has just one count. The chain uses TRBV7-9 and TRBJ1-2, with 8 bases matching TRBD1. Germline V lookup: CDR1 SEHNR, CDR2 FQNEAQ (reference sequence). V trimming: 4 bases; J trimming: 3 bases; junction bases outside the gene matches: 1. This CDR3 contains 13 residues. CDR3 nucleotide sequence: TGTGCCAGCAGCTCGACAGGGGACTATGGCTACACCTTC. Translating it yields CASSSTGDYGYTF.

J is TRBJ2-7 and V is TRBV19, with no clear D. Trimming removed 3 bases from V and 3 bases from J, with 27 bases in between. This CDR3 is 19 amino acids long. Germline CDR1 LNHDA, CDR2 SQIVND (reference sequence). The CDR3 DNA sequence: TGTGCCAGTAGTATTGGCCCAACATGGAACGACGAGCCTGGCTACGAGCAGTACTTC. Its protein product is CASSIGPTWNDEPGYEQYF.

The gene calls are TRBV10-1 and TRBJ2-7; no clear D. In germline, CDR1 is WNHNN, CDR2 SYGVQD (reference sequence). The CDR3 is 12 amino acids. Trimming cost V 4 bases and J 4 bases, with 8 bases left between them. This CDR3 is CASSGTGYEQYF. In DNA, the CDR3 is TGCGCCAGCAGTGGGACGGGTTACGAGCAGTACTTC.

The chain uses TRBV10-3 and TRBJ1-1; D unresolved. This CDR3 has 13 residues. CDR1 ENHRY and CDR2 SYGVKD come from the germline V gene. Deletions cut 0 bases from V and 10 bases from J, with 12 bases between. The CDR3 here is CAISESTPGGAFF. For the CDR3, the DNA is TGTGCCATCAGTGAGTCGACGCCGGGAGGAGCTTTCTTT.

The genes are TRBV7-2 and TRBJ2-5; D uncertain. The ends were cut back, 5 bases at V and 2 bases at J, with 12 bases in the middle. The CDR3 extends over 14 amino acids. Germline loops: CDR1 SGHTA, CDR2 FQGNSA. The CDR3 DNA follows: TGTGCCAGCAGCACGTATCGAGAGCAAGAGACCCAGTACTTC. Amino acid sequence: CASSTYREQETQYF.

The gene calls are TRBV30 and TRBJ2-7; D possibly corresponds to TRBD1 (5 bases). Trimming removed 2 bases at V and 5 bases at J, with 10 bases between. The CDR3 is 12 residues long. CDR1 is GTSNPN, CDR2 SVGIG, per germline (reference sequence). The DNA for the CDR3 is TGTGCCTGGAGTCGACAGTCGGACGAGCAGTACTTC. Protein product: CAWSRQSDEQYF.

V gene TRBV6-5 combines with J gene TRBJ2-1, with 9 nucleotides matching TRBD2. The CDR3 length is 15 residues. The germline V gene encodes CDR1 MNHEY and CDR2 SVGAGI. The ends lost 7 bases at V and 3 bases at J; junction bases unmatched: 7. In nucleotides, the CDR3 is TGTGCCAGCACCGAACTAGCGGGCGGCTACAATGAGCAGTTCTTC. Protein product: CASTELAGGYNEQFF.

The chain couples TRBV28 to TRBJ2-7; unclear D gene. V was clipped by 4 bases and J by 6 bases, with 7 bases between them. The germline V gene encodes CDR1 MDHEN and CDR2 SYDVKM. This CDR3 comprises 11 residues. Written as DNA, the CDR3 is TGTGCCAGCAGTTCCGACCGCGAGCAGTACTTC. Amino acid sequence: CASSSDREQYF.

This clone was seen once. The rearrangement joins TRBV2 to TRBJ2-1, with 7 bases matching TRBD2. Germline V lookup: CDR1 SNHLY, CDR2 FYNNEI. Germline trimming cut 10 bases from V and 3 bases from J; bases unmatched to any gene: 15. The length of the CDR3 is 16 residues. DNA for the CDR3: TGTGCCATCACTTCAGCCACTGGCGGGAGCTACAATGAGCAGTTCTTC. Translating it yields CAITSATGGSYNEQFF.

V and J are TRBV12-3 or TRBV12-4 and TRBJ2-1, with D unclear. The V and J ends lost 8 bases and 4 bases respectively, with 3 bases between them. The CDR3 has 10 residues. Here the CDR3 DNA reads TGTGCCAGCGGTTACAATGAGCAGTTCTTC. Its protein product is CASGYNEQFF.

J is TRBJ1-2 and V is TRBV27; no firm D call. V was cut by 5 bases and J by 0 bases, with 25 bases left in between. The CDR3 extends over 19 amino acids. CDR1 and CDR2 (germline): MNHEY, SMNVEV (reference sequence). The CDR3 sequence is CASSLRLSGLGSANYGYTF. CDR3 DNA: TGTGCCAGCAGTCTTCGATTATCCGGGCTCGGGAGTGCTAACTATGGCTACACCTTC.

J is TRBJ1-1 and V is TRBV30; D is uncertain. The V gene's germline CDR1 is GTSNPN and CDR2 SVGIG (reference sequence). V lost 5 bases to trimming and J lost 5 bases, with 15 bases between them. CDR3 size: 13 residues. The CDR3 DNA sequence: TGTGCCTGGTTCTTCTCTGGCGGGACTGAAGCTTTCTTT. It specifies CAWFFSGGTEAFF.

This clone was seen once. The V call is TRBV7-9, the J call TRBJ1-2; 8 positions match TRBD1. J lost 7 bases, V lost 7 bases, and 8 bases had no gene match. The germline CDR1 and CDR2 sequences are SEHNR and FQNEAQ (reference sequence). The CDR3 covers 13 residues. The CDR3 nucleotides read TGTGCCAGCACCCCGACAGGGGACGGTGGCTACACCTTC. Protein product: CASTPTGDGGYTF.